There are many counts of the clone carrying this T cell receptor beta chain. Its antigen is not known. With 1 base clipped from V and 0 bases from J, the junction kept 6 bases outside the gene matches. Germline lookup yields CDR1 LGHNA and CDR2 YSLEER. CDR3 length equals 16 residues. This sample was included in a study of blood T cells in healthy people across ages. Study context: Template-switching capture recovered about one barcoded beta molecule per two T cells.

It was with a sample-barcoded 5' primer and a J-beta primer mix that a second PCR of roughly 6 to 11 cycles was run. TCRdb reprocessed the 5' RACE reads via MiXCR and lists one record per CDR3 protein. The data contain 630,000 or so distinct CDR3 sequences, 32% of them singletons. For every donor, a draw yielded approximately 9.8 milliliters of peripheral blood. Points from the study as a whole: Possibly confounding the expanded clonotype changes was the fact that donor CMV status was unknown.

The chain is built from TRBV4-3 and TRBJ2-7; TRBD1 aligns across 7 bases. The sample was blood. This TCR was recovered from an elderly woman in good health. The CDR3, as DNA: TGCGCCAGCAGCCAAGGGTACAGGGGATACTCCTACGAGCAGTACTTC. Encoded protein: CASSQGYRGYSYEQYF.